This T cell receptor beta chain was identified during a study of CD8 T cells in Susac syndrome. CD8+ and CD4+ blood T cells underwent TCR beta sequencing. With V trimmed by 5 bases and J by 7 bases, 9 bases remained unmatched. Germline CDR1 is MNHEY and CDR2 is SVGEGT. The CDR3 is made up of 15 amino acids. With random hexamers, roughly 0.45 to 1 ug RNA was reverse transcribed. Amplification of TCR beta CDR3 was carried out by immunoSEQ multiplex PCR, which covered 54 Vbeta and 13 Jbeta segments. MiXCR, run by TCRdb on the immunoSEQ multiplex PCR reads, gives a single entry per CDR3 protein. The data contain 90,000 to 150,000 distinct CDR3 sequences, approximately 93% of them singletons.

The rearrangement uses TRBV6-2 or TRBV6-3 and TRBJ1-5; 9 positions agree with TRBD1. Sequencing was carried out using CD4+ T cells from PBMCs. The TCR comes from a human donor with multiple sclerosis. The CDR3 DNA is TGTGCCAGCAGTAAAGGGACAGGGATTAACCAGCCCCAGCATTTT. Its translation is CASSKGTGINQPQHF.